This T cell receptor beta chain was captured in a study of T cell repertoires in cytomegalovirus infection. Study context: HLA-B-restricted CMV epitopes that are well studied, plus recently identified HLA-C-restricted ones, were used by the study. An indication of both CMV infection and matching HLA type came from public TCR beta signatures. Study-level findings and limits: Dominating the ex vivo response were HLA-C-restricted CMV-specific TCR beta clonotypes.

Using its own MiXCR run on the reads, TCRdb lists one record per CDR3 protein. The table lists some 350,000 distinct CDR3 sequences, just under 30% of them singletons. About this clonotype itself: The antigen is not known.

This CDR3 region has 14 residues. V was shortened by 3 bases and J by 3 bases, with 8 bases between the two germline ends. The sample consisted of cultured PBMCs, taken from culture after CMV antigen stimulation. The sequence came from a human donor in good health (CMV status not recorded). Some clones in this sample may be carry-over from other donors' samples. J is TRBJ2-2 and V is TRBV12-3 or TRBV12-4, with D unclear. Here the CDR3 reads CASSLLEYTGELFF. Written as DNA, the CDR3 is TGTGCCAGCAGTTTGTTAGAGTACACCGGGGAGCTGTTTTTT.